This passage covers 11 T cell receptor beta chains from one sample sequenced in a study of graft-versus-host responses after intestinal transplantation. The table came from immunoSEQ multiplex PCR; TCRdb's copy has only in-frame clones and leaves some out. The sample yields about 14,000 clones, around a third seen once. Sequencing was performed on alloreactive CD4+ T cells from a mixed lymphocyte reaction culture, taken before intestinal transplant. As to subset: CFSE-low proliferating T cells sorted from roughly 6-day pre-transplant mixed lymphocyte reaction (GvH or HvG direction). These TCRs come from a human patient who received an intestinal transplant.

A note on this clone: One end of the junction is discordant with germline, which a read error may explain. This chain joins TRBV5-1 and TRBJ2-3; TRBD2 matches 9 bases. Germline V gives CDR1 SGHRS, CDR2 YFSETQ. The CDR3 consists of 15 residues. For the CDR3, the DNA is TGCGCCCGCAGACTCGCGGGAGGGGGGAGAGATACGCAGTATTTT. Protein product: CARRLAGGGRDTQYF.

By sample share, this clone is medium-sized (0.01 to 0.1%). The chain has TRBV2 and TRBJ1-5; 7 nucleotides agree with TRBD1. With V trimmed by 2 bases and J by 5 bases, 6 bases remained unmatched. The CDR3 contains 15 residues. The germline V gene has CDR1 SNHLY and CDR2 FYNNEI. This CDR3 reads CASSERQGVYQPQHF. As DNA, the CDR3 is TGTGCCAGCAGTGAACGTCAGGGGGTCTATCAGCCCCAGCATTTT.

The chain joins TRBV5-1 to TRBJ2-1, with 7 bases matching TRBD2. V shed 0 bases and J 7 bases; nucleotides not matched to a gene: 7. The CDR3 is made up of 15 amino acids. Germline CDR1 is SGHRS and CDR2 is YFSETQ. CDR3 in amino acids: CASSLAEGGLNEQFF. CDR3 DNA sequence: TGCGCCAGCAGCTTGGCCGAGGGAGGGTTAAATGAGCAGTTCTTC.

V usage is TRBV6-5 and J usage is TRBJ1-1; 8 nucleotides match TRBD1. The trim removed 6 bases at V and 1 base at J, leaving 7 bases unmatched. The CDR3 runs 15 residues. The germline gives CDR1 MNHEY, CDR2 SVGAGI. The CDR3 DNA reads TGTGCCAGCAGCCACGGACAGGGAAGGAACACTGAAGCTTTCTTT. This codes for CASSHGQGRNTEAFF.

Within the sample, this clone is medium-sized. The chain couples TRBV15 to TRBJ1-4, with D hard to call. CDR3 length equals 17 residues. The germline CDR1 and CDR2 sequences are LNHNV and YYDKDF (reference sequence). V lost 0 bases, J lost 6 bases, and 17 bases lay in between. CDR3 in amino acids: CATSRDGGGRGDEKLFF. CDR3 sequence (DNA): TGTGCCACCAGCAGAGATGGAGGAGGGCGAGGCGATGAAAAACTGTTTTTT.

This rearrangement joins TRBV6-6 to TRBJ2-7; possible D gene TRBD2, 6 bases. The CDR3 spans 15 residues. Trimming removed 5 bases from V and 2 bases from J, with 16 bases in between. CDR1 is MNHNY and CDR2 is SVGAGI in the germline V gene (reference sequence). In DNA form, the CDR3 reads TGTGCCAGCAGTCCTGGGCGGGGCAAGACCTACGAGCAGTACTTC. Its translation is CASSPGRGKTYEQYF.

The genes are TRBV5-8 and TRBJ2-6; no clear D. Germline V gene sequence: CDR1 SGHTS, CDR2 YDEGEE. Trimming shortened V by 7 bases and J by 5 bases, and 22 bases separated the two germline ends. The CDR3 loop spans 17 amino acids. CDR3 in amino acids: CASEIISTQSRANVLTF. CDR3 DNA: TGTGCCAGCGAGATTATATCCACACAAAGTCGGGCCAACGTCCTGACTTTC.

This chain links TRBV5-8 with TRBJ2-7; the D gene is possibly TRBD2 (6 bases). In germline, CDR1 is SGHTS, CDR2 YDEGEE. This CDR3 contains 14 residues. V lost 2 bases, J lost 2 bases, and 11 bases lay in between. For the CDR3, the DNA is TGTGCCAGCAGCTTCGGACTACAACCCTACGAGCAGTACTTC. Residues: CASSFGLQPYEQYF. Drawing the rest from reference TRBV5-8 and TRBJ2-7, the complete variable domain is EAGVTQSPTHLIKTRGQQATLRCSPISGHTSVYWYQQALGLGLQFLLWYDEGEERNRGNFPPRFSGRQFPNYSSELNVNALELEDSALYLCASSFGLQPYEQYFGPGTRLTVT.

This clone was counted only a few times. This chain joins TRBV11-3 and TRBJ2-1, with 10 bases aligning to TRBD2. The CDR3 is 18 amino acids. Germline CDR1 is SGHNT and CDR2 is YENEEA. V was pared by 4 bases and J by 6 bases, with 15 bases of the junction left unmatched. In DNA form, the CDR3 reads TGTGCCAGCAGCTCAAAAACCTCCCTAGCGGGAGCGTTCAATGAGCAGTTCTTC. As protein: CASSSKTSLAGAFNEQFF. The entire variable domain, with the rest obtained from reference TRBV11-3 and TRBJ2-1, is as follows: EAGVVQSPRYKIIEKKQPVAFWCNPISGHNTLYWYLQNLGQGPELLIRYENEEAVDDSQLPKDRFSAERLKGVDSTLKIQPAELGDSAVYLCASSSKTSLAGAFNEQFFGPGTRLTVL.

Concerning this clone itself: Other DNA sequences of this sample code for an identical CDR3. The chain employs TRBV29-1 and TRBJ2-5; D is ambiguous. Germline V gene data show CDR1 as SQVTM and CDR2 as ANQGSEA. V lost 7 bases to trimming and J lost 5 bases, with 14 bases between them. The CDR3 length is 12 residues. CDR3 bases: TGCAGCGGCGGAACTCCCCAGGAGACCCAGTACTTC. This gives the protein CSGGTPQETQYF.

V is TRBV11-2 and J is TRBJ1-1; D is uncertain. V was shortened by 4 bases and J by 3 bases, with 9 bases between the two germline ends. Germline CDR1 reads SGHAT; CDR2 reads FQNNGV. The CDR3 totals 13 residues. The CDR3 reads CASSSLRDTEAFF. In DNA form, the CDR3 reads TGTGCCAGCAGCTCCCTCCGGGACACTGAAGCTTTCTTT. The whole variable domain, filled in from reference TRBV11-2 and TRBJ1-1, reads EAGVAQSPRYKIIEKRQSVAFWCNPISGHATLYWYQQILGQGPKLLIQFQNNGVVDDSQLPKDRFSAERLKGVDSTLKIQPAKLEDSAVYLCASSSLRDTEAFFGQGTRLTVV.